This T cell receptor (beta chain) was profiled in a study of blood T cell repertoires in COVID-19. Study at large: The United States, Italy and Spain were the sources of the acute and convalescent COVID-19 samples. Sample material is recorded as cDNA or gDNA derived from T cells, B-cell-depleted T cells, or PBMCs.

Using immunoSEQ multiplex PCR, the repertoire was profiled, and TCRdb retains in-frame clones only, with some absent. The table has some 93,000 clones, approximately 85% seen once. CDR3 length: 15 amino acids. After removal of 0 bases from V and 7 bases from J, the junction contained 5 bases not matched to a gene. CDR1 LGHDT and CDR2 YNNKEL come from the germline V gene (reference sequence). The chain combines TRBV3-1 (or the pseudogene TRBV3-2) with TRBJ2-7; 11 bases match TRBD2. This receptor was taken from a man between 60 and 75 years old with acute or convalescent COVID-19. The sequencing sample was made of peripheral blood. The CDR3 bases are TGTGCCAGCAGCCAAGATCTAGCGGGAGGTCGGGAGCAGTACTTC. The encoded protein is CASSQDLAGGREQYF.